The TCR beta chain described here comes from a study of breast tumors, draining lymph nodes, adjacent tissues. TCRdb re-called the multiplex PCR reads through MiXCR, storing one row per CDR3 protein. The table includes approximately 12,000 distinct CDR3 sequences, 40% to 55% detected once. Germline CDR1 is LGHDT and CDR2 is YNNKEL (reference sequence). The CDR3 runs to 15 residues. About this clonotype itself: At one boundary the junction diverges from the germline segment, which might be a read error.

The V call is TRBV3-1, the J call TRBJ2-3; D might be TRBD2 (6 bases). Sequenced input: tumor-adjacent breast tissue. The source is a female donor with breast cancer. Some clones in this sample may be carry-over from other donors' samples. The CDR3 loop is CASSQDHGGTDTQYF. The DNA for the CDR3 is TGCGCCAGCAGCCAAGACCATGGGGGGACAGATACGCAGTATTTT.